This T cell receptor beta chain was identified in a study of blood T cells in healthy people across ages. Trimming took off 4 bases at V and 6 bases at J, with 14 bases between the two ends. There are 14 residues in the CDR3. Germline V gene data show CDR1 as SGHNT and CDR2 as YENEEA. Through a sample-barcoded 5' primer and a J-beta primer mix, a second PCR was run for 7 to 11 cycles. From the 5' RACE reads, TCRdb called clonotypes with MiXCR, one entry per CDR3 protein. The data contain about 1.4 million distinct CDR3 sequences, approximately 60% of them singletons. Sequences were obtained from blood. The J gene is TRBJ2-3, the V gene TRBV11-3, with TRBD1 as a possible D gene (6 bases). The source is a man aged 18 to 35 in good health. CDR3 in amino acids: CASSSRQRGDTQYF. CDR3 sequence (DNA): TGTGCCAGCAGCTCTCGCCAGAGGGGGGATACGCAGTATTTT.